These 24 T cell receptor beta chains were sequenced from one sample in a study of blood T cell repertoires in COVID-19. Measured with immunoSEQ multiplex PCR; TCRdb has only the in-frame clones, and not every one. The sample lists 150,000 to 200,000 clones, roughly 82% seen once, with approximately 12% in the top ten. Sequenced material: PBMCs or T cells enriched from blood (not recorded which). These receptors were taken from a man aged 35-49 years who had recovered from COVID-19.

The genes are TRBV5-1 and TRBJ2-5; D is possibly TRBD2 (6 bases). Per the germline V gene, CDR1 is SGHRS and CDR2 is YFSETQ. This CDR3 region has 16 residues. V dropped 4 bases and J dropped 2 bases, with 18 bases sitting between them. CDR3 sequence reads: CASSPGERSVQETQYF. In DNA, the CDR3 is TGCGCCAGCAGCCCGGGGGAGAGGTCCGTACAAGAGACCCAGTACTTC.

As for this clone: Distinct nucleotide sequences in the sample also encode this CDR3. CDR3 nucleotide sequence: TGTGCCAGCAGCTTGGTAGTAGCCGGCGAGCAGTACTTC. Protein sequence: CASSLVVAGEQYF. The V and J genes are TRBV5-6 and TRBJ2-7; D gene unclear. The germline V and J ends were trimmed by 0 bases and 6 bases, with 10 bases remaining between them. Germline V CDR1 and CDR2: SGHDT, YYEEEE. CDR3 length: 13 amino acids. The entire variable domain, with the rest obtained from reference TRBV5-6 and TRBJ2-7, is as follows: DAGVTQSPTHLIKTRGQQVTLRCSPKSGHDTVSWYQQALGQGPQFIFQYYEEEERQRGNFPDRFSGHQFPNYSSELNVNALLLGDSALYLCASSLVVAGEQYFGPGTRLTVT.

Comments on this clone: This CDR3 is also generated by other DNA sequences in the sample. The gene calls are TRBV29-1 and TRBJ1-1, with 8 positions matching TRBD1. Germline V gives CDR1 SQVTM, CDR2 ANQGSEA. The CDR3 has 13 amino acids. V was pared by 6 bases and J by 1 base, with 4 bases of the junction left unmatched. In DNA, the CDR3 is TGCAGCGTAACTGGACAGGGGAACACTGAAGCTTTCTTT. Translated: CSVTGQGNTEAFF. The variable domain in full, with the rest retrieved from reference TRBV29-1 and TRBJ1-1, is SAVISQKPSRDICQRGTSLTIQCQVDSQVTMMFWYRQQPGQSLTLIATANQGSEATYESGFVIDKFPISRPNLTFSTLTVSNMSPEDSSIYLCSVTGQGNTEAFFGQGTRLTVV.

This clone was recorded a few times. The chain recombines TRBV4-1 with TRBJ1-4, with D maybe TRBD1 (5 bases). Between the trimmed V and J ends, which lost 4 bases and 6 bases, there was a span of 18 bases. The CDR3 is 16 amino acids. The germline V gene has CDR1 MGHRA and CDR2 YSYEKL. CDR3 in amino acids: CASSLWVGRGDEKLFF. CDR3 DNA: TGCGCCAGCAGCCTCTGGGTAGGGAGGGGCGATGAAAAACTGTTTTTT.

The V and J genes are TRBV27 and TRBJ1-6, with 8 bases aligning to TRBD1. V lost 4 bases and J lost 6; bases outside the gene matches: 8. The CDR3 is 16 amino acids. The germline gives CDR1 MNHEY, CDR2 SMNVEV (reference sequence). CDR3 bases: TGTGCCAGCAGTTCGCGGGGGGGACAGGCTAATTCACCCCTCCACTTT. This sequence encodes CASSSRGGQANSPLHF.

The chain is built from TRBV7-2 and TRBJ2-7; 8 positions match TRBD1. The CDR3 runs to 18 residues. Germline V gene lookup returns CDR1 SGHTA and CDR2 FQGNSA. The trim removed 1 base at V and 0 bases at J, leaving 11 bases unmatched. Here the CDR3 DNA reads TGTGCCAGCAGCTTAGTCGCGGGACAGGTCCCGAGCTCCTACGAGCAGTACGTC. Residues: CASSLVAGQVPSSYEQYV.

The chain carries TRBV24-1 and TRBJ2-1, with TRBD1 as a possible D gene (5 bases). Trimming took off 4 bases at V and 10 bases at J, with 13 bases between the two ends. The CDR3 runs 13 residues. Germline loops: CDR1 KGHDR, CDR2 SFDVKD. CDR3 amino acids: CATSDTQGSEQFF. CDR3 nucleotides: TGTGCCACCAGTGACACCCAGGGCTCGGAGCAGTTCTTC.

This chain links TRBV2 with TRBJ1-2, with 9 nucleotides matching TRBD1. J gave up 5 bases and V 6 bases, and 10 bases lay outside the gene matches. Germline V CDR1 and CDR2: SNHLY, FYNNEI. The CDR3 loop spans 15 amino acids. The CDR3 DNA reads TGTGCCAGCAGCCCTCGGGGACAGGGAGGGTATGGCTACACCTTC. As protein: CASSPRGQGGYGYTF.

V is TRBV15 and J is TRBJ1-5; 7 bases agree with TRBD1. V was pared by 0 bases and J by 5 bases, with 13 bases of the junction left unmatched. The CDR3 extends over 18 amino acids. Germline CDR1 reads LNHNV; CDR2 reads YYDKDF (reference sequence). The CDR3, as DNA: TGTGCCACCAGCAGAGAGGATTTAGAGGGGGCTTTGTATCAGCCCCAGCATTTT. Translating it yields CATSREDLEGALYQPQHF.

With respect to this clone: The sample has other DNA sequences that encode this CDR3 too. The chain links TRBV7-8 to TRBJ2-3; unclear D gene. This CDR3 has 12 amino acids. Germline V gene lookup returns CDR1 SGHVS and CDR2 FQNEAQ. Trimming removed 5 bases from V and 2 bases from J, with 5 bases in between. For the CDR3, the DNA is TGTGCCAGCAGCCTTTACACAGATACGCAGTATTTT. Its protein is CASSLYTDTQYF. Together with reference TRBV7-8 and TRBJ2-3, the CDR3 gives the full variable domain: GAGVSQSPRYKVAKRGQDVALRCDPISGHVSLFWYQQALGQGPEFLTYFQNEAQLDKSGLPSDRFFAERPEGSVSTLKIQRTQQEDSAVYLCASSLYTDTQYFGPGTRLTVL.

The gene calls are TRBV6-2 or TRBV6-3 and TRBJ2-2; 7 bases are a match to TRBD1. V shed 5 bases, J shed 6 bases, and the junction held 3 bases outside the gene matches. The CDR3 runs to 13 residues. The germline CDR1 and CDR2 sequences are MNHEY and SVGEGT. The CDR3 here is CASSPQGAGELFF. Here the CDR3 DNA reads TGTGCCAGCAGTCCCCAGGGGGCCGGGGAGCTGTTTTTT.

V usage is TRBV5-1 and J usage is TRBJ2-7, with 10 bases identical to TRBD2. V shed 0 bases and J 1 base; nucleotides not matched to a gene: 4. The CDR3 covers 16 residues. Germline CDR1 and CDR2: SGHRS and YFSETQ. The CDR3 nucleotides are TGCGCCAGCAGCTTGGGTAAGACTAGCGGGTCCTACGAGCAGTACTTC. Translated, it gives CASSLGKTSGSYEQYF.

The V call is TRBV28, the J call TRBJ1-2; D uncertain. V was pared by 2 bases and J by 8 bases, with 9 bases between. CDR1 is MDHEN, CDR2 SYDVKM, per germline. This CDR3 comprises 12 residues. Here the CDR3 reads CASSLRESGYTF. For the CDR3, the DNA is TGTGCCAGCAGTTTAAGGGAGAGCGGCTACACCTTC.

The J gene is TRBJ1-2, the V gene TRBV9, with 7 nucleotides matching TRBD1. The germline CDR1 and CDR2 sequences are SGDLS and YYNGEE. The CDR3 extends over 14 amino acids. V lost 4 bases to trimming and J lost 6 bases; unmatched junction nucleotides: 9. The CDR3 region has the DNA TGTGCCAGCAGCCCCAGGGGGGAAAGCCATGGCTACACCTTC. This codes for CASSPRGESHGYTF.

The chain uses TRBV7-2 and TRBJ1-6, with 7 positions matching TRBD1. V shed 6 bases, J shed 5 bases, and the junction held 7 bases outside the gene matches. The CDR3 is made up of 15 amino acids. Germline V lookup: CDR1 SGHTA, CDR2 FQGNSA. Here the CDR3 reads CASRRQGGDNSPLHF. The CDR3 region has the DNA TGTGCCAGCAGACGACAGGGAGGCGATAATTCACCCCTCCACTTT.

The CDR3 sequence is CASMVQGETQYF. CDR3 DNA sequence: TGTGCCAGCATGGTGCAGGGAGAGACCCAGTACTTC. The V call is TRBV28, the J call TRBJ2-5; D may be TRBD1 (5 bases). Germline lookup yields CDR1 MDHEN and CDR2 SYDVKM. V lost 7 bases and J lost 4, with 10 bases in between. This CDR3 region has 12 residues.

This chain links TRBV19 with TRBJ1-5; the D is unclear. Looked up from germline, CDR1 is LNHDA and CDR2 is SQIVND (reference sequence). CDR3 length: 15 residues. Trimming took off 6 bases at V and 4 bases at J, with 16 bases between the two ends. CDR3 in DNA: TGTGCCAGTAGCCAGTTCGAGGGAGAAAATCAGCCCCAGCATTTT. Its protein product is CASSQFEGENQPQHF.

The rearrangement links TRBV5-6 to TRBJ1-4; 10 bases align to TRBD1. The trim removed 0 bases at V and 7 bases at J, leaving 3 bases unmatched. The CDR3 spans 15 residues. The germline V gene encodes CDR1 SGHDT and CDR2 YYEEEE. The CDR3 DNA sequence: TGTGCCAGCAGCTTGGCGGGACAGGGGAGTGAAAAACTGTTTTTT. It yields the protein CASSLAGQGSEKLFF.

CDR3 amino acids: CASSLAGAGPTRGNTIYF. In nucleotides, the CDR3 is TGTGCCAGCAGCTTAGCGGGGGCAGGCCCAACTAGGGGAAACACCATATATTTT. The chain carries TRBV7-2 and TRBJ1-3; D perhaps matches TRBD1 (6 bases). CDR1 is SGHTA, CDR2 FQGNSA, per germline. The CDR3 loop spans 18 amino acids. V was trimmed by 0 bases and J by 4 bases, leaving 19 bases between them.

J is TRBJ1-1 and V is TRBV30, with 8 bases that match TRBD1. The CDR3 extends over 13 amino acids. V was pared by 4 bases and J by 3 bases, with 4 bases of the junction left unmatched. Germline V gene sequence: CDR1 GTSNPN, CDR2 SVGIG (reference sequence). The DNA for the CDR3 is TGTGCCTGGACGACAGGGGCGGACACTGAAGCTTTCTTT. This translates into CAWTTGADTEAFF.

The chain carries TRBV27 and TRBJ1-5; TRBD1 matches 11 bases. CDR1 and CDR2 from the germline V gene are MNHEY and SMNVEV (reference sequence). This CDR3 spans 17 amino acids. The V segment lost 6 bases and the J segment 1 base; nucleotides outside the gene matches: 8. CDR3 sequence reads: CASRVGTGGKSNQPQHF. The CDR3 nucleotides read TGTGCCAGCAGGGTAGGGACAGGGGGTAAAAGCAATCAGCCCCAGCATTTT.

This clone was counted once. The genes are TRBV28 and TRBJ1-5, with D hard to call. Germline-derived CDR1 and CDR2 are MDHEN and SYDVKM. V lost 7 bases and J lost 7, with 11 bases in between. The CDR3 totals 12 residues. The CDR3 DNA reads as TGTGCCAGCAACGCAGGCGGGCAGCCCCAGCATTTT. This gives the protein CASNAGGQPQHF.

The V and J genes are TRBV5-1 and TRBJ1-2; 8 bases map to TRBD1. CDR3 length: 18 residues. Germline V gene lookup returns CDR1 SGHRS and CDR2 YFSETQ. The junction had 14 bases not matched to a gene; V was cut back by 4 bases and J by 0 bases. Written as DNA, the CDR3 is TGCGCCAGCAGCCACCTAGGAGGACAGGGCCAATCTAACTATGGCTACACCTTC. This translates into CASSHLGGQGQSNYGYTF. The complete variable domain, with remaining parts taken from reference TRBV5-1 and TRBJ1-2, reads KAGVTQTPRYLIKTRGQQVTLSCSPISGHRSVSWYQQTPGQGLQFLFEYFSETQRNKGNFPGRFSGRQFSNSRSEMNVSTLELGDSALYLCASSHLGGQGQSNYGYTFGSGTRLTVV.

This clone was counted once. The genes are TRBV6-5 and TRBJ1-5; TRBD1 aligns across 7 bases. From germline, CDR1 is MNHEY and CDR2 SVGAGI. The CDR3 is 15 amino acids. The V and J ends lost 4 bases and 5 bases, in that order; junction bases with no gene match: 8. The CDR3 spells CASSLTGRLYQPQHF. CDR3 coding DNA: TGTGCCAGCAGTTTGACAGGGAGGTTGTATCAGCCCCAGCATTTT.